Listed below are T cell receptor beta chains from one sample, sequenced in a study of beta chain features in type 1 diabetes. Generated by immunoSEQ multiplex PCR, the TCRdb table keeps only in-frame clones and is missing some. This table holds roughly 330,000 clones, approximately 12% found once. Sequencing used naive CD4+ T cells from blood. Receptors originate from a woman aged 18 to 35 with type 1 diabetes. Each CDR3 is given with its conserved first and last residue. D genes are given only for firm matches. A clone size is listed for some rows: how often the clone was seen (once, few, many), or a class if it is expanded.

v_call: TRBV5-1; d_call: -; clone_size: few; j_call: TRBJ2-7; cdr3_aa: CASSSEGSSYEQYF; cdr3_nt: TGCGCCAGCAGCTCGGAGGGAAGCTCCTACGAGCAGTACTTC
v_call: TRBV5-4; d_call: TRBD2; clone_size: few; j_call: TRBJ2-1; cdr3_aa: CASSDYTGTSGTYNEQFF; cdr3_nt: TGTGCCAGCAGCGACTACACAGGGACTAGCGGGACCTACAATGAGCAGTTCTTC
v_call: TRBV30; d_call: -; clone_size: -; j_call: TRBJ2-1; cdr3_aa: CAWIVGGNGHEQFF; cdr3_nt: TGTGCCTGGATTGTGGGGGGTAACGGCCATGAGCAGTTCTTC
v_call: TRBV14; d_call: -; clone_size: -; j_call: TRBJ1-5; cdr3_aa: CASSLGRNQPQHF; cdr3_nt: TGTGCCAGCAGCCTGGGGAGGAATCAGCCCCAGCATTTT
v_call: TRBV5-1; d_call: -; clone_size: few; j_call: TRBJ2-5; cdr3_aa: CASSLPLAEETQYF; cdr3_nt: TGCGCCAGCAGCTTGCCTTTAGCGGAGGAGACCCAGTACTTC
v_call: TRBV5-1; d_call: -; clone_size: -; j_call: TRBJ2-1; cdr3_aa: CASSPDWSSYNEQFF; cdr3_nt: TGCGCCAGCAGCCCGGACTGGAGCTCCTACAATGAGCAGTTCTTC
v_call: TRBV30; d_call: TRBD1; clone_size: few; j_call: TRBJ2-7; cdr3_aa: CAWSRQGQGDYEQYF; cdr3_nt: TGTGCCTGGAGTCGACAGGGACAGGGGGACTACGAGCAGTACTTC
v_call: TRBV2; d_call: -; clone_size: few; j_call: TRBJ1-2; cdr3_aa: CASKEDGRGYTF; cdr3_nt: TGTGCCAGCAAAGAAGATGGCAGAGGCTACACCTTC
v_call: TRBV14; d_call: -; clone_size: few; j_call: TRBJ1-4; cdr3_aa: CASSQRVATNEKLFF; cdr3_nt: TGTGCCAGCAGCCAACGAGTAGCAACTAATGAAAAACTGTTTTTT
v_call: TRBV5-1; d_call: -; clone_size: -; j_call: TRBJ2-1; cdr3_aa: CASSLETGRYNEQFF; cdr3_nt: TGCGCCAGCAGCTTGGAAACAGGACGTTACAATGAGCAGTTCTTC
v_call: TRBV9; d_call: -; clone_size: -; j_call: TRBJ2-1; cdr3_aa: CASSAPPVLEGSSYNEQFF; cdr3_nt: TGTGCCAGCAGCGCACCACCCGTGCTCGAAGGGAGCTCCTACAATGAGCAGTTCTTC
v_call: TRBV5-1; d_call: TRBD1; clone_size: few; j_call: TRBJ1-1; cdr3_aa: CASSSGQPGTEAFF; cdr3_nt: TGCGCCAGCAGCTCGGGACAGCCGGGGACTGAAGCTTTCTTT
v_call: TRBV7-2; d_call: TRBD1; clone_size: -; j_call: TRBJ2-2; cdr3_aa: CASSWVGTGATGELFF; cdr3_nt: TGTGCCAGCAGCTGGGTAGGGACAGGGGCGACCGGGGAGCTGTTTTTT
v_call: TRBV7-2; d_call: TRBD1; clone_size: few; j_call: TRBJ2-3; cdr3_aa: CASSSTGGKLSDTQYF; cdr3_nt: TGTGCCAGCAGCTCGACAGGGGGCAAGCTTTCGGATACGCAGTATTTT
v_call: TRBV7-2; d_call: TRBD1; clone_size: -; j_call: TRBJ2-1; cdr3_aa: CASSLRIRQGPSYNEQFF; cdr3_nt: TGTGCCAGCAGCTTACGCATTCGACAGGGGCCATCCTACAATGAGCAGTTCTTC
v_call: TRBV14; d_call: TRBD2; clone_size: few; j_call: TRBJ2-3; cdr3_aa: CASSQGTSGTDTQYF; cdr3_nt: TGTGCCAGCAGCCAAGGGACTAGCGGGACAGATACGCAGTATTTT
v_call: TRBV6-5; d_call: -; clone_size: -; j_call: TRBJ2-4; cdr3_aa: CASSYDLLIAKNIQYF; cdr3_nt: TGTGCCAGCAGTTACGATCTACTAATAGCCAAAAACATTCAGTACTTC
v_call: TRBV7-2; d_call: -; clone_size: -; j_call: TRBJ1-5; cdr3_aa: CASTTLMGSNQPQHF; cdr3_nt: TGTGCCAGCACCACCCTTATGGGCAGCAATCAGCCCCAGCATTTT
v_call: TRBV9; d_call: TRBD2; clone_size: few; j_call: TRBJ2-5; cdr3_aa: CASSLSLAAETQYF; cdr3_nt: TGTGCCAGCAGCCTAAGCCTAGCGGCAGAGACCCAGTACTTC
v_call: TRBV2; d_call: -; clone_size: few; j_call: TRBJ1-5; cdr3_aa: CASSSVSNQPQHF; cdr3_nt: TGTGCCAGCAGTTCAGTGAGCAATCAGCCCCAGCATTTT
v_call: TRBV5-1; d_call: TRBD1; clone_size: few; j_call: TRBJ1-5; cdr3_aa: CASSPTGANQPQHF; cdr3_nt: TGCGCCAGCAGCCCAACAGGGGCCAATCAGCCCCAGCATTTT
v_call: TRBV5-4; d_call: -; clone_size: few; j_call: TRBJ2-1; cdr3_aa: CASSLENLYNEQFF; cdr3_nt: TGTGCCAGCAGCTTGGAGAACTTGTACAATGAGCAGTTCTTC
v_call: TRBV6-5; d_call: -; clone_size: -; j_call: TRBJ2-5; cdr3_aa: CAISVNRVGETQYF; cdr3_nt: TGTGCCATCAGTGTTAACAGAGTTGGAGAGACCCAGTACTTC
v_call: TRBV7-9; d_call: TRBD1; clone_size: -; j_call: TRBJ2-5; cdr3_aa: CASSLLTGGGETQYF; cdr3_nt: TGTGCCAGCAGCTTATTGACAGGGGGCGGGGAGACCCAGTACTTC
v_call: TRBV19; d_call: -; clone_size: few; j_call: TRBJ1-2; cdr3_aa: CASRTGGVRGYGYTF; cdr3_nt: TGTGCCAGTAGGACCGGCGGGGTTCGGGGATATGGCTACACCTTC
v_call: TRBV20-1; d_call: -; clone_size: once; j_call: TRBJ2-5; cdr3_aa: CSAFKETQYF; cdr3_nt: TGCAGTGCATTTAAAGAGACCCAGTACTTC
v_call: TRBV25-1; d_call: -; clone_size: -; j_call: TRBJ2-3; cdr3_aa: CASSYGQPSTDTQYF; cdr3_nt: TGTGCCAGCAGTTACGGACAACCTAGCACAGATACGCAGTATTTT